Sequencing of this T cell receptor (beta chain) was carried out in a study of blood T cells in healthy people across ages. For the second PCR, which ran for roughly 7 to 11 cycles, a sample-barcoded 5' primer and a J-beta primer mix were used. Every sample produced at least 2.5 million CDR3-containing paired-end reads. TCRdb itself ran the 5' RACE reads through MiXCR, one entry per CDR3 protein. The data hold roughly 1,300,000 distinct CDR3 sequences, with roughly 60% observed a single time. Trimming stripped 4 bases from V and 6 bases from J, with 16 bases between. The V gene's germline CDR1 is MGHRA and CDR2 YSYEKL. The CDR3 runs 15 residues.

The TCR was taken from a man between 18 and 35 years old in good health. Sequencing used blood. This rearrangement joins TRBV4-1 to TRBJ1-5; D not certain. DNA for the CDR3: TGCGCCAGCAGCCTTCAGGAAAGGGATGGTCAGCCCCAGCATTTT. This sequence encodes CASSLQERDGQPQHF.